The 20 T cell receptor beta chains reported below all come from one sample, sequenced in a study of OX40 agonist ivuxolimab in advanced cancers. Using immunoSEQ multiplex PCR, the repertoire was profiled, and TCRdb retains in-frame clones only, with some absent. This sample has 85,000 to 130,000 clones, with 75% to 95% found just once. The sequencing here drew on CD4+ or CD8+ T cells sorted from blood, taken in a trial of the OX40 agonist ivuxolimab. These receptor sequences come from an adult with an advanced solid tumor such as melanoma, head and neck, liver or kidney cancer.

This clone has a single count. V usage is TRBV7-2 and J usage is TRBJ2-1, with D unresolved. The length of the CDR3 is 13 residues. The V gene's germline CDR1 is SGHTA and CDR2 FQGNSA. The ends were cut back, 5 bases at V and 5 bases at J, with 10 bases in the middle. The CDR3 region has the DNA TGTGCCAGCAGCGTCCCGGTTGACAATGAGCAGTTCTTC. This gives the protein CASSVPVDNEQFF.

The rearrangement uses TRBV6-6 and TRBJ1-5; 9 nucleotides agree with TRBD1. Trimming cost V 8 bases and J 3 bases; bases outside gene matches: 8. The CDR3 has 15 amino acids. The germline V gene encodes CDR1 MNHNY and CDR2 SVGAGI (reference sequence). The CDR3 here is CASRNRTGANQPQHF. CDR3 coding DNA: TGTGCCAGCCGAAACCGGACAGGGGCCAATCAGCCCCAGCATTTT.

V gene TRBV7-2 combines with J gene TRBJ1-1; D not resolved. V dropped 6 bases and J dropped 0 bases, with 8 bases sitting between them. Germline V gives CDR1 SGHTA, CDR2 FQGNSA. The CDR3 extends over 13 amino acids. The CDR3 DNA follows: TGTGCCAGCAGGAGTACCATGAACACTGAAGCTTTCTTT. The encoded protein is CASRSTMNTEAFF.

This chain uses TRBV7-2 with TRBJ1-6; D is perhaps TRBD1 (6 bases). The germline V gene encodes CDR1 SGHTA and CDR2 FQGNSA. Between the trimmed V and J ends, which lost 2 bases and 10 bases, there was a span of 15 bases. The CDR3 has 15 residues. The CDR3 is CASSLISRGESPLHF. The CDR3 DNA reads TGTGCCAGCAGCTTAATTTCCAGGGGAGAATCACCCCTCCACTTT.

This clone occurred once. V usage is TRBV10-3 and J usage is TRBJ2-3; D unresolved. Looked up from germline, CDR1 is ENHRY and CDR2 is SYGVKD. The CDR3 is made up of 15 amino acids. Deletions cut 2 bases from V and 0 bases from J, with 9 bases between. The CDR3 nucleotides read TGTGCCATCAGTGAGCCGGCGGTTAGCACAGATACGCAGTATTTT. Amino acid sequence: CAISEPAVSTDTQYF.

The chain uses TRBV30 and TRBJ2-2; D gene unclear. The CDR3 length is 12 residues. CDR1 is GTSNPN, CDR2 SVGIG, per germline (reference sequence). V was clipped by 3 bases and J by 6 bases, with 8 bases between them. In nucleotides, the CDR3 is TGTGCCTGGAGGTCGCTCCCCGGGGAGCTGTTTTTT. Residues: CAWRSLPGELFF.

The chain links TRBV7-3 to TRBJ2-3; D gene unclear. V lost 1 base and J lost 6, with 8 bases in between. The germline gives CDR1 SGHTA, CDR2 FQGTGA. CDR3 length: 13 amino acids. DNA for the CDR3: TGTGCCAGCAGCTTAAACGCCGTGGATACGCAGTATTTT. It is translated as CASSLNAVDTQYF. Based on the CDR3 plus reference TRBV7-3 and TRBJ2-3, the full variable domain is GAGVSQTPSNKVTEKGKYVELRCDPISGHTALYWYRQSLGQGPEFLIYFQGTGAADDSGLPNDRFFAVRPEGSVSTLKIQRTERGDSAVYLCASSLNAVDTQYFGPGTRLTVL.

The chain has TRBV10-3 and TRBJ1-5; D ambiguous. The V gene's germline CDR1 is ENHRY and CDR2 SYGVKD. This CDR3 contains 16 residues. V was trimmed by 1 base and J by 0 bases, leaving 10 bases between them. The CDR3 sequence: CAISEWAVYSNQPQHF. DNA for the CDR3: TGTGCCATCAGTGAGTGGGCAGTTTATAGCAATCAGCCCCAGCATTTT.

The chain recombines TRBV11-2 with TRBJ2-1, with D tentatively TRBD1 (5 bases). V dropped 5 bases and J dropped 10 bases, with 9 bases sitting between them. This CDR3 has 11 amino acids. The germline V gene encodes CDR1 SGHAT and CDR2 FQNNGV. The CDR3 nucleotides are TGTGCCAGCAGCCCCAGGACAGAGCAGTTCTTC. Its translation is CASSPRTEQFF.

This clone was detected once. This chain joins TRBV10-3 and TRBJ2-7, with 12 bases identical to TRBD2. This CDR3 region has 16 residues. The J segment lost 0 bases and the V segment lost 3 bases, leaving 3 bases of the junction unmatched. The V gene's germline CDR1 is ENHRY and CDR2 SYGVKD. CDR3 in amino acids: CAISDLAGGSSYEQYF. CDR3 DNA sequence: TGTGCCATCAGTGACCTAGCGGGGGGGAGCTCCTACGAGCAGTACTTC.

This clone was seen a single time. The CDR3 sequence is CASRPGVTGELFF. The DNA of the CDR3 is TGTGCCAGCAGACCCGGTGTGACCGGGGAGCTGTTTTTT. The chain employs TRBV28 and TRBJ2-2; D unclear. V was cut by 6 bases and J by 5 bases, with 10 bases left in between. The germline V gene encodes CDR1 MDHEN and CDR2 SYDVKM. This CDR3 is 13 amino acids long.

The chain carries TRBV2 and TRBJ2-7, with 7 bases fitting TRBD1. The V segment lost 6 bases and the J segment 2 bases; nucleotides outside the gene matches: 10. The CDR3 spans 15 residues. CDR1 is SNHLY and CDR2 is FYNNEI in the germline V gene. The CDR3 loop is CASSALGQPPYEQYF. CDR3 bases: TGTGCCAGCAGCGCCCTGGGACAGCCTCCCTACGAGCAGTACTTC.

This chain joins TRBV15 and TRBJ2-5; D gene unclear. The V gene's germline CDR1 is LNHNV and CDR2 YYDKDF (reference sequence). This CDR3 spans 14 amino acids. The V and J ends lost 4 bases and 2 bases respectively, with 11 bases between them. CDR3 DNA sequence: TGTGCCACCAGCACGACCCCTTTTCAAGAGACCCAGTACTTC. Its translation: CATSTTPFQETQYF. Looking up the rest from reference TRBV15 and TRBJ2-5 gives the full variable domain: DAMVIQNPRYQVTQFGKPVTLSCSQTLNHNVMYWYQQKSSQAPKLLFHYYDKDFNNEADTPDNFQSRRPNTSFCFLDIRSPGLGDTAMYLCATSTTPFQETQYFGPGTRLLVL.

In nucleotides, the CDR3 is TGTGCCAGCAGCTTAGCGGCGGGCTCCTACGAGCAGTACTTC. Protein sequence: CASSLAAGSYEQYF. V is TRBV7-2 and J is TRBJ2-7, with a tentative D call TRBD2 (5 bases). V was clipped by 0 bases and J by 0 bases, with 6 bases between them. The CDR3 length is 14 residues. CDR1 SGHTA and CDR2 FQGNSA come from the germline V gene.

CDR3 sequence reads: CASSMETGDEKLFF. The CDR3 DNA sequence: TGTGCCAGTAGTATGGAGACAGGAGACGAAAAACTGTTTTTT. The rearrangement uses TRBV19 and TRBJ1-4; D perhaps matches TRBD1 (6 bases). V lost 3 bases and J 8 bases, leaving 13 bases between the germline ends. Germline V gene data show CDR1 as LNHDA and CDR2 as SQIVND (reference sequence). This CDR3 has 14 amino acids.

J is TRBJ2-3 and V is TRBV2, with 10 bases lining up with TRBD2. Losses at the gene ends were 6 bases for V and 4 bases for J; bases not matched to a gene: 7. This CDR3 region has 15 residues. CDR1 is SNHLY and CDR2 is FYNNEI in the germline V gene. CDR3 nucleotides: TGTGCCAGCAGGGGTTCTAGCGGGGGTCCAGATACGCAGTATTTT. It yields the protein CASRGSSGGPDTQYF.

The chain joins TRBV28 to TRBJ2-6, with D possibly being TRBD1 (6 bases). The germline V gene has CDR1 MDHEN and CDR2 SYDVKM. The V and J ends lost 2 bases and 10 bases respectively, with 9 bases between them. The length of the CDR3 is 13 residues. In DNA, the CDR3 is TGTGCCAGCAGTTTAGAAGGACAGAACGTCCTGACTTTC. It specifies CASSLEGQNVLTF.

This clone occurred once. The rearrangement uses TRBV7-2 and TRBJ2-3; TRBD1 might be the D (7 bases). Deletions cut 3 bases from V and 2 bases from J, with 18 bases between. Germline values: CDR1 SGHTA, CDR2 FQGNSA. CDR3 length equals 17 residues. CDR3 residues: CASSLGVGGGHTDTQYF. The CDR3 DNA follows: TGTGCCAGCAGCTTGGGGGTCGGAGGGGGCCACACAGATACGCAGTATTTT.

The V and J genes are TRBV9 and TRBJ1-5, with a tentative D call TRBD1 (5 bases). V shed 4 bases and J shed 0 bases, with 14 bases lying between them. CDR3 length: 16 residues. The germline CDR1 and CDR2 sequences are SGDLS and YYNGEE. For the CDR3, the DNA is TGTGCCAGCAGCCCGGGTGGGGGGTTTAGCAATCAGCCCCAGCATTTT. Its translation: CASSPGGGFSNQPQHF.

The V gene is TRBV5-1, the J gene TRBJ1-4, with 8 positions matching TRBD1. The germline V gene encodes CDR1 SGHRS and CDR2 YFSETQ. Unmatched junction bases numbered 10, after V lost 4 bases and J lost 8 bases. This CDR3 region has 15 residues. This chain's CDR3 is CASSRGGTGGEKLFF. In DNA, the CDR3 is TGCGCCAGCAGCCGCGGGGGGACAGGAGGAGAAAAACTGTTTTTT.